This T cell receptor beta chain is from a study of blood T cell repertoires in COVID-19. Study in general: Collection of acute and convalescent COVID-19 samples took place in the United States, Italy and Spain.

CDR1 is SGDLS, CDR2 YYNGEE, per germline. J gave up 8 bases and V 0 bases, and 5 bases lay outside the gene matches. This CDR3 spans 16 amino acids. Patients at the Seattle site were enrolled during active infection and followed longitudinally. Measured with immunoSEQ multiplex PCR; TCRdb has only the in-frame clones, and not every one. The sample yields roughly 350,000 clones, around nine tenths seen once. The specimen was peripheral blood. The sequence derives from a woman in her seventies with COVID-19, enrolled during active disease. The J gene is TRBJ2-1, the V gene TRBV9; 13 nucleotides match TRBD2. The CDR3 loop is CASSVGGGLAGDEQFF. The CDR3 coding sequence is TGTGCCAGCAGCGTAGGCGGAGGACTAGCGGGGGATGAGCAGTTCTTC.